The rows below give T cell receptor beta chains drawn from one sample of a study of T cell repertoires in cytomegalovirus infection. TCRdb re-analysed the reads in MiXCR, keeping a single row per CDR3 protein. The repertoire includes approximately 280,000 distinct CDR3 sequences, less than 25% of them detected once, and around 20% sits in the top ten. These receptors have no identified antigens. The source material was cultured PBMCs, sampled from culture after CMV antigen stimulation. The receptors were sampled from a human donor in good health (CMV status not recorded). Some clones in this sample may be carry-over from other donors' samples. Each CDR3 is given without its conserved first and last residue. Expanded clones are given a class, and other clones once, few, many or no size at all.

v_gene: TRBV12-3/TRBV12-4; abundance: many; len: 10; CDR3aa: ASSSDRAEAF
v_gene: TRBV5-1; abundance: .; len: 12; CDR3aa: ASRTGTDNYGYT
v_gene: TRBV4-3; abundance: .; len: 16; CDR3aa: ASSQWVTTSGRTDTQY
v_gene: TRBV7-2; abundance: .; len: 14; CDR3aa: ASSFSRVTSTDTQY
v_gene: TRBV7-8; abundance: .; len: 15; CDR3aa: ASSLVRLAGVGDTQY
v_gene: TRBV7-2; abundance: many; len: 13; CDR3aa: ASSPGSATNEKLF
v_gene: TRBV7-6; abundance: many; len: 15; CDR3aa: ASSLDSPSGRANEQF
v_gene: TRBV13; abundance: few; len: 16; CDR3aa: ASSRTSGRAGATDTQY
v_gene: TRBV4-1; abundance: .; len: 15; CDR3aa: ASSQGSSLIANYGYT
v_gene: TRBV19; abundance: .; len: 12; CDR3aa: ASSEGRWNTEAF
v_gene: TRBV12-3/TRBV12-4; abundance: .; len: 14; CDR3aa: ASSFWDRVTNTEAF
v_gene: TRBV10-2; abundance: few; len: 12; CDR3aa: ASKQNRETDTQY
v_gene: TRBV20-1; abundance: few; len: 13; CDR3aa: SAQRQGADTGELF